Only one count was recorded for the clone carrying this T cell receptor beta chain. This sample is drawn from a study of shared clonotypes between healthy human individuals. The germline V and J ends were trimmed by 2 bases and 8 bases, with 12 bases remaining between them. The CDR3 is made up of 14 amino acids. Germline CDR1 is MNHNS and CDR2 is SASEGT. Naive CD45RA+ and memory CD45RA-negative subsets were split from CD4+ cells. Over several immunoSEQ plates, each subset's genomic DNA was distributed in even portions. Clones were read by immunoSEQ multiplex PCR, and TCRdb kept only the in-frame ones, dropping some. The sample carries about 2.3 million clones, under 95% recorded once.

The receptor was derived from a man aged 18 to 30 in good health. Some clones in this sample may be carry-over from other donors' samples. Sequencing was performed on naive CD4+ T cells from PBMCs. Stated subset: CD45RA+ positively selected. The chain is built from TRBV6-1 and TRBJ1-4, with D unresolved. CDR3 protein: CASSERWGGEKLFF. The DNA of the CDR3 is TGTGCCAGCAGTGAAAGGTGGGGAGGGGAAAAACTGTTTTTT.